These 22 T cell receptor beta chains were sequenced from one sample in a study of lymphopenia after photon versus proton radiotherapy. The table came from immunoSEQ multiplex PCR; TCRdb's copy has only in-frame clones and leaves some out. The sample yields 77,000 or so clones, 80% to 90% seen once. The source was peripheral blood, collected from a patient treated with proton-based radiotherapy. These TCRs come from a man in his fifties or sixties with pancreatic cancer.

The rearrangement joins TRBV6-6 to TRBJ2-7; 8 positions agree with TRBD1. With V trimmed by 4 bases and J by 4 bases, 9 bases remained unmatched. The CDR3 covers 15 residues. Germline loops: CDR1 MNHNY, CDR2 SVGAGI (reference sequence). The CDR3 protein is CASSLPTGVRYEQYF. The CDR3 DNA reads TGTGCCAGCAGTTTACCGACAGGGGTGAGGTACGAGCAGTACTTC.

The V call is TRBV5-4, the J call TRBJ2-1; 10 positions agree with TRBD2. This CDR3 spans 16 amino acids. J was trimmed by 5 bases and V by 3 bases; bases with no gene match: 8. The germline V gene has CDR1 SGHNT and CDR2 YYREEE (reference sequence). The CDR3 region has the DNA TGTGCCAGCAGCTGGGGGATAGCGGGAGGCGACAATGAGCAGTTCTTC. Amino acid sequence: CASSWGIAGGDNEQFF.

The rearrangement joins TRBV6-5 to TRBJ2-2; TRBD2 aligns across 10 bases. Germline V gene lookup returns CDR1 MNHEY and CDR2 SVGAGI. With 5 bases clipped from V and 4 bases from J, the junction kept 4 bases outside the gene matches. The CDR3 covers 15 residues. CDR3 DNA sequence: TGTGCCAGCAGTACAGCTAGCGGGAGCACCGGGGAGCTGTTTTTT. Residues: CASSTASGSTGELFF.

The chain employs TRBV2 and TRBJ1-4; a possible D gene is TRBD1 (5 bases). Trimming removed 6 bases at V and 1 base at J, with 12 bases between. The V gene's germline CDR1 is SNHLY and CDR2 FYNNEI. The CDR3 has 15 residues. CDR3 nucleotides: TGTGCCAGCAGCCGCAGGGAAGTAACTAATGAAAAACTGTTTTTT. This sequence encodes CASSRREVTNEKLFF.

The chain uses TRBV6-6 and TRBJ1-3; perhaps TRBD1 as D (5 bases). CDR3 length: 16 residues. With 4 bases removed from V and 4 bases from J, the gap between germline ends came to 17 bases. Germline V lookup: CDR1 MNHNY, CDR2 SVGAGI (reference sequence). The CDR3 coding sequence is TGTGCCAGCAGTTCGTGGGACGGTGCAATCGGAAACACCATATATTTT. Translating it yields CASSSWDGAIGNTIYF.

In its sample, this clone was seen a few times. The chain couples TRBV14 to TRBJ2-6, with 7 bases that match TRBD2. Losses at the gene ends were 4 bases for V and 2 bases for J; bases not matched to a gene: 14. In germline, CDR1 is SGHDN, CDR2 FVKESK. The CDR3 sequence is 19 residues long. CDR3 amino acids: CASSRGLRGRSPGANVLTF. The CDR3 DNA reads TGTGCCAGCAGCCGTGGCCTACGCGGGAGATCCCCTGGGGCCAACGTCCTGACTTTC.

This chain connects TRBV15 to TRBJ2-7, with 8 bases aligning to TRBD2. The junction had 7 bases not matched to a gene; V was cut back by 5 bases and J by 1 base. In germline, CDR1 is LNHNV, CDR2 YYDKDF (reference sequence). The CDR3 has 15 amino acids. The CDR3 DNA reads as TGTGCCACCAGCCGGGGGGGGGAGGGGTCCTACGAGCAGTACTTC. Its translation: CATSRGGEGSYEQYF.

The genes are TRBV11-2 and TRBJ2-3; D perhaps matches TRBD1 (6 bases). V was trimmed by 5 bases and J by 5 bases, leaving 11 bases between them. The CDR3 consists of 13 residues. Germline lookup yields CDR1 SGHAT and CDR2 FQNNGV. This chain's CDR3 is CASSPRGIDTQYF. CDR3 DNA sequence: TGTGCCAGCAGCCCTAGGGGGATAGATACGCAGTATTTT. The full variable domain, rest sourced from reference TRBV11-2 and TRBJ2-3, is EAGVAQSPRYKIIEKRQSVAFWCNPISGHATLYWYQQILGQGPKLLIQFQNNGVVDDSQLPKDRFSAERLKGVDSTLKIQPAKLEDSAVYLCASSPRGIDTQYFGPGTRLTVL.

The CDR3 reads CSMRDRGYGTEAFF. In nucleotides, the CDR3 is TGCAGCATGAGGGACAGGGGATATGGCACTGAAGCTTTCTTT. The chain combines TRBV29-1 with TRBJ1-1; 10 nucleotides match TRBD1. Germline trimming cut 8 bases from V and 4 bases from J; bases unmatched to any gene: 10. Germline V gives CDR1 SQVTM, CDR2 ANQGSEA. This CDR3 contains 14 residues.

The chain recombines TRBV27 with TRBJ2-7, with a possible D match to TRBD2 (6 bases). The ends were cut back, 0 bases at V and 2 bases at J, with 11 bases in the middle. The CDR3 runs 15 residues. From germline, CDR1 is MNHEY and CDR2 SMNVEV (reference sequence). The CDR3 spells CASSLSGEAPYEQYF. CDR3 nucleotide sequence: TGTGCCAGCAGTTTATCGGGGGAGGCCCCCTACGAGCAGTACTTC.

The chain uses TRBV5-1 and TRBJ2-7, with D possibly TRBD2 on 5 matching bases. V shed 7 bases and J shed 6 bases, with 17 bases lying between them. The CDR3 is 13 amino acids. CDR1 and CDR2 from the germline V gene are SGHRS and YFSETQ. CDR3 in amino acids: CASARTGRPEQYF. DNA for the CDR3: TGCGCCAGCGCGCGGACTGGCCGCCCCGAGCAGTACTTC.

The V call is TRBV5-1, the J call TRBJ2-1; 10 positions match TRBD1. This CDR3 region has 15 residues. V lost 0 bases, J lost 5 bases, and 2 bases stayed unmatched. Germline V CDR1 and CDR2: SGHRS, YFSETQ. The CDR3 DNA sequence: TGCGCCAGCAGCTTGGGGGGACAGGGGCACAATGAGCAGTTCTTC. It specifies CASSLGGQGHNEQFF.

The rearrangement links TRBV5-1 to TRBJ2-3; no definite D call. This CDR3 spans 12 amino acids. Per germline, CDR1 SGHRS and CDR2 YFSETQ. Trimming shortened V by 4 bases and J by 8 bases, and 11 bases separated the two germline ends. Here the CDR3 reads CASSQAPGTQYF. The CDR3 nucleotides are TGCGCCAGCAGCCAGGCCCCCGGTACGCAGTATTTT.

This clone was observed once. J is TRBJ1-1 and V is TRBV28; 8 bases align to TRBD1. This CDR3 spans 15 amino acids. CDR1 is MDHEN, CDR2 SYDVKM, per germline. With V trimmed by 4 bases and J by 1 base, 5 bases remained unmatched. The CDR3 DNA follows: TGTGCCAGCAGTTCGACGGGACAGGCGAACACTGAAGCTTTCTTT. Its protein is CASSSTGQANTEAFF.

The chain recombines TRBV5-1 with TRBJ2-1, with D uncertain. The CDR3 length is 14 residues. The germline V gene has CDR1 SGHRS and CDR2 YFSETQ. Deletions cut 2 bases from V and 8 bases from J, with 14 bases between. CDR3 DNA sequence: TGCGCCAGCAGCTTCGGTGGTTCTCCGGATGAGCAGTTCTTC. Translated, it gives CASSFGGSPDEQFF.

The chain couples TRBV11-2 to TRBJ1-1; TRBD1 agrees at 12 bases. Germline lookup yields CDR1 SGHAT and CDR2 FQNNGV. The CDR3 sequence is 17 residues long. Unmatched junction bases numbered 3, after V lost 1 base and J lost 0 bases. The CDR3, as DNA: TGTGCCAGCAGCTTAGGGGACAGGGGGCTCCTGAACACTGAAGCTTTCTTT. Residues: CASSLGDRGLLNTEAFF.

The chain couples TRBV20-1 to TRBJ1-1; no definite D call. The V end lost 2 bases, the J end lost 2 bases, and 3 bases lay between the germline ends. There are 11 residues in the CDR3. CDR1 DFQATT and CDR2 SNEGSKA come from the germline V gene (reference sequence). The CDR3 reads CSARSNTEAFF. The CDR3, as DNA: TGCAGTGCTAGAAGTAACACTGAAGCTTTCTTT.

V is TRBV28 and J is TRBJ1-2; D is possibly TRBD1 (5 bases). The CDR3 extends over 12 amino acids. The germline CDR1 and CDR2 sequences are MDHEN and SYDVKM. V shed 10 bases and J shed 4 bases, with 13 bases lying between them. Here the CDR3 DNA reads TGTGCCACCCGGGACTTGGTCTATGGCTACACCTTC. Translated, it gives CATRDLVYGYTF.

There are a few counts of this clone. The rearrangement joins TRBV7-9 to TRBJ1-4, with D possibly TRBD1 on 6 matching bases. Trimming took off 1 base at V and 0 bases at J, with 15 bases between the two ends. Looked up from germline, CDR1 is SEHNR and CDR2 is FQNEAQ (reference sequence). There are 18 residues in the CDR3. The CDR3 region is CASSLGGMKGATNEKLFF. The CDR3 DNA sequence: TGTGCCAGCAGCTTAGGCGGGATGAAGGGGGCAACTAATGAAAAACTGTTTTTT.

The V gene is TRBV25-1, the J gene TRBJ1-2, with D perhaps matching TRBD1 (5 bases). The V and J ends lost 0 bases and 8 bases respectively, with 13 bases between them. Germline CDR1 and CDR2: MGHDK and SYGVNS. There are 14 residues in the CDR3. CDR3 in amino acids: CASSEYGPGHGYTF. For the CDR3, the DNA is TGTGCCAGCAGTGAATATGGCCCAGGGCACGGCTACACCTTC.

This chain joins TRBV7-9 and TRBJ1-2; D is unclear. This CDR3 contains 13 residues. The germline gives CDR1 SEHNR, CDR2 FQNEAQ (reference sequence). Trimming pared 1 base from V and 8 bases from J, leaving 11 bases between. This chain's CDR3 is CASSLVGKGGYTF. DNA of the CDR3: TGTGCCAGCAGCTTAGTAGGAAAAGGCGGCTACACCTTC.

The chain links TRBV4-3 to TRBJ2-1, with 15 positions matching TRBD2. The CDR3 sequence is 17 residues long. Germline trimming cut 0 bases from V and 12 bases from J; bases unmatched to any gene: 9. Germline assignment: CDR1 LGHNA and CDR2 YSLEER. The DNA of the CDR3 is TGCGCCAGCAGCCAAGATCTCCCGGGACTAGCGGGAGGTGGGCAGTTCTTC. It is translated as CASSQDLPGLAGGGQFF.